One sample yielded the 32 T cell receptor beta chains listed below, sequenced in a study of shared clonotypes between healthy human individuals. TCRdb's copy holds only in-frame clones and misses some; the assay was immunoSEQ multiplex PCR. The sample has 2 million to 2.5 million clones, 80% to 95% seen once. Sequences were obtained from naive CD4+ T cells from PBMCs. Indicated subset: CD45RA+ positively selected. These receptors were collected from a man aged 18 to 30 in good health. Some clones in this sample may be carry-over from other donors' samples.

The chain has TRBV6-5 and TRBJ2-7, with 12 bases identical to TRBD1. Germline V gene sequence: CDR1 MNHEY, CDR2 SVGAGI. This CDR3 has 14 amino acids. Unmatched junction bases numbered 4, after V lost 5 bases and J lost 5 bases. In DNA form, the CDR3 reads TGTGCCAGCAGTGGGGACAGGGGGCCCCACGAGCAGTACTTC. Amino acid sequence: CASSGDRGPHEQYF.

This chain links TRBV6-6 with TRBJ1-1, with 8 bases lining up with TRBD1. The CDR3 is made up of 15 amino acids. Unmatched junction bases numbered 3, after V lost 2 bases and J lost 1 base. CDR1 is MNHNY, CDR2 SVGAGI, per germline (reference sequence). CDR3 DNA sequence: TGTGCCAGCAGTTACCTGACAGGGGCGAACACTGAAGCTTTCTTT. Residues: CASSYLTGANTEAFF.

This rearrangement joins TRBV4-1 to TRBJ2-7, with a tentative D call TRBD1 (6 bases). Looked up from germline, CDR1 is MGHRA and CDR2 is YSYEKL. The CDR3 contains 16 residues. V was trimmed by 4 bases and J by 1 base, leaving 17 bases between them. The CDR3 is CASSPSRGTGSYEQYF. DNA for the CDR3: TGCGCCAGCAGCCCGTCACGAGGCACAGGGTCCTACGAGCAGTACTTC.

The chain is built from TRBV7-3 and TRBJ2-3, with D possibly matching TRBD2 (6 bases). CDR1 and CDR2 (germline): SGHTA, FQGTGA. Trimming left V 6 bases short and J 3 bases short, with 16 bases between. There are 15 residues in the CDR3. Here the CDR3 reads CASSLAGSRTDTQYF. The CDR3 coding sequence is TGTGCCAGCAGTTTGGCGGGGAGTAGGACAGATACGCAGTATTTT. The whole variable domain, filled in from reference TRBV7-3 and TRBJ2-3, reads GAGVSQTPSNKVTEKGKYVELRCDPISGHTALYWYRQSLGQGPEFLIYFQGTGAADDSGLPNDRFFAVRPEGSVSTLKIQRTERGDSAVYLCASSLAGSRTDTQYFGPGTRLTVL.

This clone was seen only a few times. The chain carries TRBV10-3 and TRBJ1-1; no firm D call. V dropped 1 base and J dropped 1 base, with 7 bases sitting between them. The CDR3 extends over 14 amino acids. Germline assignment: CDR1 ENHRY and CDR2 SYGVKD. In nucleotides, the CDR3 is TGTGCCATCAGTGAGTTGCAGGAGAACACTGAAGCTTTCTTT. Its protein product is CAISELQENTEAFF.

The J gene is TRBJ2-7, the V gene TRBV7-2, with D perhaps matching TRBD2 (6 bases). Per the germline V gene, CDR1 is SGHTA and CDR2 is FQGNSA. Trimming took 3 bases from V and 0 from J, leaving 15 bases between them. The CDR3 contains 16 residues. CDR3 region: CASSLGGSLASYEQYF. CDR3 in DNA: TGTGCCAGCAGCTTGGGGGGTAGCCTTGCCTCCTACGAGCAGTACTTC.

The chain carries TRBV6-5 and TRBJ2-5, with TRBD2 matching over 7 bases. After removal of 6 bases from V and 2 bases from J, the junction contained 9 bases not matched to a gene. The CDR3 consists of 15 residues. The V gene's germline CDR1 is MNHEY and CDR2 SVGAGI. The CDR3 DNA sequence: TGTGCCAGCAGGTCGGGGACTAACATACAAGAGACCCAGTACTTC. It codes for CASRSGTNIQETQYF.

The chain employs TRBV9 and TRBJ1-2; 9 nucleotides align to TRBD1. V was pared by 3 bases and J by 2 bases, with 8 bases of the junction left unmatched. CDR1 and CDR2 from the germline V gene are SGDLS and YYNGEE. This CDR3 has 16 residues. CDR3 residues: CASSGGTGFINYGYTF. Here the CDR3 DNA reads TGTGCCAGCAGCGGGGGGACAGGGTTTATAAACTATGGCTACACCTTC.

The rearrangement joins TRBV10-3 to TRBJ2-3, with a weak D call TRBD1 (6 bases). The V gene's germline CDR1 is ENHRY and CDR2 SYGVKD. The CDR3 covers 15 residues. V lost 0 bases to trimming and J lost 6 bases, with 13 bases between them. The CDR3 DNA follows: TGTGCCATCAGTGAGTCAAACAGGGCAAGGGATACGCAGTATTTT. Translation gives CAISESNRARDTQYF.

This rearrangement joins TRBV7-8 to TRBJ2-7, with D perhaps being TRBD1 or TRBD2 (5 bases each). The V and J ends lost 2 bases and 5 bases respectively, with 22 bases between them. CDR1 and CDR2 (germline): SGHVS, FQNEAQ. CDR3 length equals 17 residues. CDR3 protein: CASSLNFRDLRPHEQYF. CDR3 in DNA: TGTGCCAGCAGCTTAAACTTTCGGGACCTGAGGCCCCACGAGCAGTACTTC. The complete variable domain, with remaining parts taken from reference TRBV7-8 and TRBJ2-7, reads GAGVSQSPRYKVAKRGQDVALRCDPISGHVSLFWYQQALGQGPEFLTYFQNEAQLDKSGLPSDRFFAERPEGSVSTLKIQRTQQEDSAVYLCASSLNFRDLRPHEQYFGPGTRLTVT.

This clone was seen a handful of times. Other DNA sequences in the same sample also yield this CDR3. The rearrangement links TRBV28 to TRBJ1-1; D remains ambiguous. Germline CDR1 and CDR2: MDHEN and SYDVKM. The CDR3 has 12 amino acids. Trimming stripped 4 bases from V and 4 bases from J, with 7 bases between. The CDR3, as DNA: TGTGCCAGCAGTTCCCGGCGCACTGAAGCTTTCTTT. This sequence encodes CASSSRRTEAFF. Based on the CDR3 plus reference TRBV28 and TRBJ1-1, the full variable domain is DVKVTQSSRYLVKRTGEKVFLECVQDMDHENMFWYRQDPGLGLRLIYFSYDVKMKEKGDIPEGYSVSREKKERFSLILESASTNQTSMYLCASSSRRTEAFFGQGTRLTVV.

The rearrangement joins TRBV28 to TRBJ1-1; D call uncertain. Looked up from germline, CDR1 is MDHEN and CDR2 is SYDVKM. The CDR3 is made up of 12 amino acids. The V end was cut by 6 bases, the J end by 10 bases, with 15 bases between. This CDR3 reads CASSLRAPVAFF. The CDR3 DNA reads TGTGCCAGCAGCCTCCGGGCCCCCGTAGCTTTCTTT.

J is TRBJ1-1 and V is TRBV29-1, with TRBD1 as a possible D gene (5 bases). CDR1 is SQVTM and CDR2 is ANQGSEA in the germline V gene. Trimming cost V 4 bases and J 1 base, with 10 bases left between them. The CDR3 is 13 residues long. CDR3 sequence reads: CSVAGIANTEAFF. The CDR3 region has the DNA TGCAGCGTTGCAGGGATTGCGAACACTGAAGCTTTCTTT.

DNA of the CDR3: TGTGCCAGCAGCGCAAGAGGACGCGTTCCCTATACGCAGTATTTT. Translated, it gives CASSARGRVPYTQYF. The rearrangement links TRBV28 to TRBJ2-3; D uncertain. With 6 bases removed from V and 7 bases from J, the gap between germline ends came to 20 bases. The CDR3 totals 15 residues. Germline CDR1 and CDR2: MDHEN and SYDVKM.

The CDR3 sequence is CASSFRGPEQYF. The CDR3 nucleotides are TGCGCCAGCAGCTTCCGGGGACCCGAGCAGTACTTC. V gene TRBV5-1 combines with J gene TRBJ2-7, with D perhaps given as TRBD1 or TRBD2 (5 bases each). The CDR3 totals 12 residues. Trimming left V 2 bases short and J 6 bases short, with 9 bases between. Germline V CDR1 and CDR2: SGHRS, YFSETQ.

This rearrangement joins TRBV5-1 to TRBJ2-7, with D possibly being TRBD2 (5 bases). Germline assignment: CDR1 SGHRS and CDR2 YFSETQ. The V end lost 0 bases, the J end lost 7 bases, and 14 bases lay between the germline ends. CDR3 size: 14 residues. CDR3 protein: CASSLGLAIFEQYF. CDR3 in DNA: TGCGCCAGCAGCTTGGGGCTAGCCATCTTTGAGCAGTACTTC.

J is TRBJ2-7 and V is TRBV5-1; TRBD1 matches 8 bases. The CDR3 runs 13 residues. CDR1 is SGHRS, CDR2 YFSETQ, per germline. After removal of 6 bases from V and 3 bases from J, the junction contained 5 bases not matched to a gene. The CDR3 here is CASNQGADYEQYF. The CDR3, as DNA: TGCGCCAGCAACCAGGGGGCGGACTACGAGCAGTACTTC.

This clone appeared a single time. The J gene is TRBJ2-7, the V gene TRBV6-4, with 10 bases that match TRBD2. The V segment lost 3 bases and the J segment 3 bases; nucleotides outside the gene matches: 17. Germline values: CDR1 MRHNA, CDR2 SNTAGT. This CDR3 has 19 residues. CDR3: CASSDGAGGPSRYLYEQYF. The CDR3 nucleotides read TGTGCCAGCAGTGATGGAGCGGGAGGGCCTAGCCGATATCTCTACGAGCAGTACTTC.

This clone came up once. The chain is built from TRBV6-6 and TRBJ2-7; D perhaps matches TRBD2 (6 bases). CDR1 MNHNY and CDR2 SVGAGI come from the germline V gene (reference sequence). V shed 9 bases and J shed 6 bases, with 18 bases lying between them. The length of the CDR3 is 13 residues. Written as DNA, the CDR3 is TGTGCCAGTAACCGGGGGTCCAATACCGAGCAGTACTTC. This translates into CASNRGSNTEQYF.

CDR3: CASSELLGVEDTQYF. The CDR3 region has the DNA TGTGCCAGCAGTGAATTGTTAGGGGTGGAGGATACGCAGTATTTT. This chain connects TRBV25-1 to TRBJ2-3; tentative D call: TRBD1 (5 bases). The CDR3 covers 15 residues. CDR1 is MGHDK and CDR2 is SYGVNS in the germline V gene. V lost 1 base to trimming and J lost 6 bases, with 14 bases between them.

This clone was detected once. The chain joins TRBV10-3 to TRBJ2-7, with D maybe TRBD1 (6 bases). V lost 4 bases, J lost 2 bases, and 12 bases lay in between. The CDR3 consists of 14 residues. CDR1 and CDR2 from the germline V gene are ENHRY and SYGVKD. The CDR3 DNA sequence: TGTGCCATCAGTGTTAGGGGGACACCCTACGAGCAGTACTTC. Translated: CAISVRGTPYEQYF.

The J gene is TRBJ2-7, the V gene TRBV11-3, with 8 bases aligning to TRBD1. J lost 6 bases, V lost 4 bases, and 8 bases had no gene match. The germline V gene encodes CDR1 SGHNT and CDR2 YENEEA. CDR3 length equals 14 residues. The CDR3 sequence is CASSSRQGTSEQYF. The CDR3 DNA reads as TGTGCCAGCAGCTCAAGACAGGGGACGTCCGAGCAGTACTTC.

Only a few counts were recorded for this clone. This rearrangement joins TRBV7-9 to TRBJ1-1; D possibly corresponds to TRBD1 (5 bases). The germline CDR1 and CDR2 sequences are SEHNR and FQNEAQ (reference sequence). The CDR3 spans 15 residues. Trimming pared 2 bases from V and 0 bases from J, leaving 10 bases between. In DNA form, the CDR3 reads TGTGCCAGCAGCTTACTCGGGGGGGTGAACACTGAAGCTTTCTTT. Its translation: CASSLLGGVNTEAFF.

This chain joins TRBV25-1 and TRBJ1-4; no firm D call. Germline V gives CDR1 MGHDK, CDR2 SYGVNS. Between the trimmed V and J ends, which lost 7 bases and 7 bases, there was a span of 19 bases. This CDR3 region has 15 residues. The CDR3 DNA reads TGTGCCAGCACCCCCGGGTGGGGAGCTCCTGAAAAACTGTTTTTT. It encodes CASTPGWGAPEKLFF.

J is TRBJ2-1 and V is TRBV5-1, with 13 bases fitting TRBD2. The J segment lost 0 bases and the V segment lost 6 bases, leaving 12 bases of the junction unmatched. The CDR3 length is 19 residues. Germline V lookup: CDR1 SGHRS, CDR2 YFSETQ. In DNA form, the CDR3 reads TGCGCCAGCAACCCGGCGGGGACTAGCGGGATAAGCTCCTACAATGAGCAGTTCTTC. This sequence encodes CASNPAGTSGISSYNEQFF.

The chain has TRBV28 and TRBJ1-3; D may be TRBD1 (6 bases). Germline CDR1 is MDHEN and CDR2 is SYDVKM. The CDR3 length is 16 residues. V lost 4 bases to trimming and J lost 4 bases, with 17 bases between them. CDR3 sequence: CASSSTQGSGGNTIYF. Here the CDR3 DNA reads TGTGCCAGCAGTTCAACCCAGGGGTCGGGCGGAAACACCATATATTTT.

This clone appeared a single time. The chain couples TRBV6-1 to TRBJ2-2, with 12 bases fitting TRBD2. Unmatched junction bases numbered 6, after V lost 4 bases and J lost 6 bases. Per the germline V gene, CDR1 is MNHNS and CDR2 is SASEGT. This CDR3 contains 16 residues. CDR3 sequence: CASSVLAGGGAGELFF. CDR3 coding DNA: TGTGCCAGCAGTGTACTAGCGGGAGGAGGAGCCGGGGAGCTGTTTTTT.

This clone was counted a single time. The chain recombines TRBV6-1 with TRBJ2-3; D ambiguous. The CDR3 is made up of 14 amino acids. V lost 3 bases to trimming and J lost 0 bases, with 7 bases between them. Germline CDR1 MNHNS, CDR2 SASEGT. This CDR3 reads CASSDSSSTDTQYF. The CDR3 DNA reads TGTGCCAGCAGTGATAGCTCTAGCACAGATACGCAGTATTTT.

V is TRBV30 and J is TRBJ1-1; D is undetermined. This CDR3 region has 10 residues. Germline V gene lookup returns CDR1 GTSNPN and CDR2 SVGIG (reference sequence). V was trimmed by 4 bases and J by 8 bases, leaving 8 bases between them. The CDR3 bases are TGTGCCTGGAAGGGAACAGAAGCTTTCTTT. Residues: CAWKGTEAFF.

The chain recombines TRBV28 with TRBJ1-1, with 8 bases that match TRBD1. The CDR3 is 13 residues long. Germline loops: CDR1 MDHEN, CDR2 SYDVKM. The V gene end was trimmed by 11 bases and the J gene end by 7 bases; junction bases not matched to a gene: 12. CDR3 in DNA: TGTGCCTGTGATCCAGGGGGCTTTGGTGAAGCTTTCTTT. It yields the protein CACDPGGFGEAFF.

The chain links TRBV14 to TRBJ2-1; 9 nucleotides align to TRBD2. Germline CDR1 reads SGHDN; CDR2 reads FVKESK. V lost 3 bases, J lost 4 bases, and 7 bases stayed unmatched. The CDR3 totals 16 residues. CDR3 nucleotides: TGTGCCAGCAGCCAGTTCGGCCTAGCGGGATACAATGAGCAGTTCTTC. Translation: CASSQFGLAGYNEQFF.

The chain has TRBV5-4 and TRBJ2-2; 7 bases are a match to TRBD2. Per germline, CDR1 SGHNT and CDR2 YYREEE (reference sequence). The CDR3 has 15 amino acids. V dropped 1 base and J dropped 8; count of bases not matched to a gene: 8. The CDR3 DNA sequence: TGTGCCAGCAGCTTGAAATCGAGCGGGGATGGGGAGCTGTTTTTT. Translated, it gives CASSLKSSGDGELFF.